This T cell receptor (beta chain) was obtained from a study of cytotoxic CD8 clonotypes in ibrutinib-treated CLL. Across the study: Among patients, around 24 responded partially and 2 completely; around 14 then stayed remitted and approximately twelve progressed after median around 68 months. General study findings and limits: A rise in clonality was seen at ibrutinib response, and a fall back toward baseline was seen at progression. Against age-matched healthy donors, baseline clonality ran higher and tracked circulating CD8+ T-cell counts.

Measured with immunoSEQ multiplex PCR; TCRdb has only the in-frame clones, and not every one. This table holds about 84,000 clones, about 82% found once. With respect to this clone: What it recognizes is unknown.

V trimming: 11 bases; J trimming: 7 bases; junction bases outside the gene matches: 14. Per germline, CDR1 SEHNR and CDR2 FQNEAQ (reference sequence). The CDR3 contains 14 residues. This specimen was PBMCs, taken before ibrutinib treatment. The sequence was collected from a human donor with chronic lymphocytic leukemia. The V call is TRBV7-9, the J call TRBJ2-1, with 7 nucleotides matching TRBD2. This chain's CDR3 is CAGIDGGRRNEQFF. The CDR3 DNA is TGTGCCGGGATAGACGGCGGGAGAAGGAATGAGCAGTTCTTC.